This T cell receptor beta chain was found in a study of tumor-infiltrating lymphocytes in primary liver carcinoma. Points from the study as a whole: Only about 7.5-24% of top clones showed up in all five tumor regions.

Per the germline V gene, CDR1 is SGHVS and CDR2 is FQNEAQ. The V and J ends lost 2 bases and 7 bases respectively, with 9 bases between them. The CDR3 is made up of 12 amino acids. TCR beta cDNA came from approximately 540 ng total RNA, primed with a constant-region primer. ARM-PCR, slightly modified, supplied the TCR beta libraries through three nested multiplex PCR rounds. Primers for the first two PCR rounds were TRBV1-TRBV30 forward primers and a C-beta reverse primer (10 cycles per round). TCRdb independently ran MiXCR on the multiplex PCR reads; one entry per CDR3 protein. This sample has more than 40,000 distinct CDR3 sequences, with about three quarters found just once. Without any cell sorting, 20-30 mg of bulk tissue yielded co-extracted RNA and DNA. Points on this clonotype: Its antigen remains unidentified. A much larger clone is a single base away; this may be a read error.

The rearrangement links TRBV7-8 to TRBJ2-7; D may be TRBD2 (6 bases). This sequence was found in a man in his forties or fifties with primary liver carcinoma and hepatitis B virus infection. Material for sequencing was liver tumor tissue from sampling region 5. The subset: tumor region T5, tumor centre. DNA for the CDR3: TGTGCCAGCAGCTTAACCAGCGGGGAGCAGTACTTC. Protein product: CASSLTSGEQYF.